These 5 T cell receptor beta chains came from one sample sequenced in a study of blood T cell repertoires in COVID-19. Using immunoSEQ multiplex PCR, the repertoire was profiled, and TCRdb retains in-frame clones only, with some absent. The table has under 95,000 clones, under 85% seen once. What was sequenced was peripheral blood. The receptors here all came from a man aged 70 or older with acute or convalescent COVID-19.

The chain joins TRBV27 to TRBJ2-1, with D hard to call. This CDR3 has 12 amino acids. The germline V gene encodes CDR1 MNHEY and CDR2 SMNVEV (reference sequence). V was cut by 6 bases and J by 13 bases, with 16 bases left in between. The CDR3 is CASSPSVTSQFF. The CDR3 DNA reads TGTGCCAGCAGCCCTAGTGTAACCAGCCAGTTCTTC.

This sequence joins TRBV4-1 and TRBJ2-2; tentatively, D is TRBD1 (6 bases). The CDR3 has 14 amino acids. Germline V gives CDR1 MGHRA, CDR2 YSYEKL. Trimming stripped 6 bases from V and 1 base from J, with 9 bases between. CDR3 region: CASSDRLNTGELFF. CDR3 coding DNA: TGCGCCAGCAGTGACAGGCTGAACACCGGGGAGCTGTTTTTT.

This sequence joins TRBV28 and TRBJ1-1, with 7 bases matching TRBD1. Germline lookup yields CDR1 MDHEN and CDR2 SYDVKM. The length of the CDR3 is 15 residues. V was clipped by 5 bases and J by 4 bases; unmatched bases: 10. Written as DNA, the CDR3 is TGTGCCAGCAGTCAATGGGACAGATCCCGCACTGAAGCTTTCTTT. As protein: CASSQWDRSRTEAFF. Drawing the rest from reference TRBV28 and TRBJ1-1, the complete variable domain is DVKVTQSSRYLVKRTGEKVFLECVQDMDHENMFWYRQDPGLGLRLIYFSYDVKMKEKGDIPEGYSVSREKKERFSLILESASTNQTSMYLCASSQWDRSRTEAFFGQGTRLTVV.

This rearrangement joins TRBV5-1 to TRBJ2-3, with 8 bases fitting TRBD2. J lost 6 bases, V lost 0 bases, and 9 bases had no gene match. Germline values: CDR1 SGHRS, CDR2 YFSETQ. This CDR3 is built from 16 residues. The CDR3 loop reads CASSLADGSGVDTQYF. DNA of the CDR3: TGCGCCAGCAGCTTGGCCGATGGTAGCGGGGTGGATACGCAGTATTTT.

This clone turned up a few times. V is TRBV6-5 and J is TRBJ1-6; 7 bases match TRBD1. The CDR3 is 15 residues long. Germline V gene lookup returns CDR1 MNHEY and CDR2 SVGAGI. V was clipped by 7 bases and J by 5 bases; unmatched bases: 8. This CDR3 is CASNKTGADNSPLHF. CDR3 coding DNA: TGTGCCAGCAACAAAACAGGGGCAGATAATTCACCCCTCCACTTT.